The next 3 T cell receptor beta chains were all read from a single sample in a study of T cell responses to AZD1222 COVID-19 vaccine. Produced via immunoSEQ multiplex PCR; TCRdb's table is partial and in-frame only. The sample consists of 150,000 to 200,000 clones, about 87% of them appearing once. Sequencing used peripheral blood, obtained on day 0 of AZD1222 vaccination. The receptors here all came from an adult in good health.

The chain is built from TRBV6-2 or TRBV6-3 and TRBJ2-7, with D perhaps TRBD1 (5 bases). V was cut by 2 bases and J by 0 bases, with 11 bases left in between. This CDR3 comprises 15 residues. Per germline, CDR1 MNHEY and CDR2 SVGEGT. This chain's CDR3 is CASSYGAGISYEQYF. In DNA form, the CDR3 reads TGTGCCAGCAGTTACGGGGCAGGGATCTCCTACGAGCAGTACTTC.

This chain links TRBV6-2 or TRBV6-3 with TRBJ2-7, with a possible D match to TRBD1 (6 bases). CDR3 length equals 14 residues. Between the trimmed V and J ends, which lost 5 bases and 2 bases, there was a span of 13 bases. From germline, CDR1 is MNHEY and CDR2 SVGEGT. The CDR3 sequence is CASSQHDRPYEQYF. The CDR3 coding sequence is TGTGCCAGCAGTCAACACGACAGGCCCTACGAGCAGTACTTC.

This clone has only one observation. The chain has TRBV30 and TRBJ1-5, with D possibly being TRBD1 (5 bases). Trimming left V 3 bases short and J 3 bases short, with 9 bases between. The CDR3 totals 13 residues. In germline, CDR1 is GTSNPN, CDR2 SVGIG (reference sequence). The CDR3, as DNA: TGTGCCTGGAGGCGGGACCTCAATCAGCCCCAGCATTTT. Protein product: CAWRRDLNQPQHF.